The 27 T cell receptor beta chains given below trace back to one sample, sequenced in a study of shared clonotypes between healthy human individuals. Profiled with immunoSEQ multiplex PCR; TCRdb holds only in-frame clones, not every one. The sample records about 1.1 million clones, around three quarters being singletons. Sequencing was carried out using memory CD4+ T cells from PBMCs. The sample's subset: CD45RA-negative fraction. Receptor source: a man between 18 and 35 years old in good health. Some clones in this sample may be carry-over from other donors' samples.

Note on this clone: The junction does not match germline at one end; this may be a read error. CDR3 residues: CTSSYGTSSIYEQYF. The CDR3 coding sequence is TGTACCAGCAGCTACGGGACTAGCAGCATTTACGAGCAGTACTTC. The V gene is TRBV11-1, the J gene TRBJ2-7; 9 bases agree with TRBD2. Germline V gene lookup returns CDR1 SGHAT and CDR2 FQDESV (reference sequence). CDR3 length equals 15 residues.

V is TRBV5-1 and J is TRBJ2-5; 10 nucleotides agree with TRBD2. The CDR3 is 16 amino acids. Germline CDR1 SGHRS, CDR2 YFSETQ. Trimming took 0 bases from V and 7 from J; bases not matched to a gene: 9. CDR3 protein: CASSLAPSGGDGTQYF. CDR3 DNA sequence: TGCGCCAGCAGCTTGGCGCCTAGCGGGGGCGATGGGACCCAGTACTTC.

The V call is TRBV6-1, the J call TRBJ2-7; the D gene is possibly TRBD1 (6 bases). There are 14 residues in the CDR3. Trimming pared 4 bases from V and 0 bases from J, leaving 10 bases between. In germline, CDR1 is MNHNS, CDR2 SASEGT. The CDR3 loop reads CASSGQASSYEQYF. CDR3 DNA: TGTGCCAGCAGTGGACAGGCGTCCTCCTACGAGCAGTACTTC.

This chain connects TRBV5-1 to TRBJ2-2; 9 bases are a match to TRBD2. CDR3 size: 15 residues. Germline V gene lookup returns CDR1 SGHRS and CDR2 YFSETQ. Trimming took 2 bases from V and 5 from J; bases not matched to a gene: 4. The CDR3 bases are TGCGCCAGCAGCTTCATAGCGGGAGAGACCGGGGAGCTGTTTTTT. Translating gives CASSFIAGETGELFF.

A few counts support this clone. The V gene is TRBV7-9, the J gene TRBJ1-1; no definite D call. The germline V gene has CDR1 SEHNR and CDR2 FQNEAQ (reference sequence). V was pared by 1 base and J by 5 bases, with 8 bases between. The CDR3 spans 13 residues. The CDR3 reads CASSLVRGTEAFF. CDR3 coding DNA: TGTGCCAGCAGCTTAGTACGAGGGACTGAAGCTTTCTTT.

Concerning this clone itself: The same CDR3 is also encoded by other DNA sequences in this sample. This sequence joins TRBV15 and TRBJ2-7; 10 bases map to TRBD1. The CDR3 totals 16 residues. Germline CDR1 LNHNV, CDR2 YYDKDF (reference sequence). Germline trimming cut 1 base from V and 3 bases from J; bases unmatched to any gene: 6. The CDR3 reads CATSRVRTGGFYEQYF. DNA of the CDR3: TGTGCCACCAGCAGAGTAAGGACAGGGGGTTTCTACGAGCAGTACTTC.

The chain joins TRBV5-4 to TRBJ2-1; 9 positions agree with TRBD2. The CDR3 contains 15 residues. CDR1 is SGHNT and CDR2 is YYREEE in the germline V gene (reference sequence). The V segment lost 3 bases and the J segment 8 bases; nucleotides outside the gene matches: 9. DNA of the CDR3: TGTGCCAGCAGCTCCCCCCTGCGGGAGGGGGATGAGCAGTTCTTC. Translated: CASSSPLREGDEQFF.

This clone was detected only a few times. V is TRBV4-2 and J is TRBJ2-3, with TRBD2 identical over 10 bases. The germline gives CDR1 LGHNA, CDR2 YNFKEQ. The CDR3 runs to 16 residues. V was pared by 2 bases and J by 5 bases, with 7 bases of the junction left unmatched. CDR3 region: CASSQSTSGNGDTQYF. The CDR3 nucleotides are TGTGCCAGCAGCCAATCTACTAGCGGGAATGGAGATACGCAGTATTTT.

The chain combines TRBV7-2 with TRBJ1-2; D is unclear. The CDR3 is 14 amino acids. Germline loops: CDR1 SGHTA, CDR2 FQGNSA. Trimming cost V 2 bases and J 4 bases, with 11 bases left between them. CDR3 DNA sequence: TGTGCCAGCAGCTTACGGGTCTCGGGCTATGGCTACACCTTC. Protein: CASSLRVSGYGYTF.

V and J are TRBV28 and TRBJ2-1, with TRBD1 matching over 10 bases. V shed 4 bases, J shed 8 bases, and the junction held 8 bases outside the gene matches. The CDR3 sequence is 15 residues long. Per germline, CDR1 MDHEN and CDR2 SYDVKM. CDR3 bases: TGTGCCAGCAGTTCGCCGGGGACAGGGGTATATGAGCAGTTCTTC. This gives the protein CASSSPGTGVYEQFF.

This clone was seen only a few times. The identical CDR3 is also encoded by other nucleotide sequences in the sample. V and J are TRBV18 and TRBJ2-6; D is ambiguous. Germline CDR1 KGHSH, CDR2 LQKENI. This CDR3 has 15 amino acids. V was shortened by 0 bases and J by 0 bases, with 3 bases between the two germline ends. CDR3 in amino acids: CASSPPTSGANVLTF. As DNA, the CDR3 is TGTGCCAGCTCACCACCCACCTCTGGGGCCAACGTCCTGACTTTC. The full variable domain, in which reference TRBV18 and TRBJ2-6 provide the parts outside the CDR3, is NAGVMQNPRHLVRRRGQEARLRCSPMKGHSHVYWYRQLPEEGLKFMVYLQKENIIDESGMPKERFSAEFPKEGPSILRIQQVVRGDSAAYFCASSPPTSGANVLTFGAGSRLTVL.

This clone was seen once. This chain links TRBV2 with TRBJ2-2; no reliable D call. CDR1 and CDR2 (germline): SNHLY, FYNNEI. V shed 0 bases and J shed 4 bases, with 12 bases lying between them. The CDR3 has 16 amino acids. Here the CDR3 reads CASSEAPPRSTGELFF. CDR3 nucleotide sequence: TGTGCCAGCAGTGAAGCGCCCCCGCGGAGCACCGGGGAGCTGTTTTTT.

The chain uses TRBV18 and TRBJ2-7; D ambiguous. Germline V gene data show CDR1 as KGHSH and CDR2 as LQKENI. CDR3 length: 11 residues. The CDR3 protein is CAGGMGYEQYF. CDR3 DNA sequence: TGTGCGGGCGGAATGGGCTACGAGCAGTACTTC.

The chain joins TRBV7-2 to TRBJ2-1; 8 nucleotides align to TRBD1. J gave up 8 bases and V 3 bases, and 9 bases lay outside the gene matches. Germline assignment: CDR1 SGHTA and CDR2 FQGNSA. The CDR3 is made up of 15 amino acids. The CDR3 bases are TGTGCCAGCAGCTTCCGGGACAGGCGGCACTATGAGCAGTTCTTC. It is translated as CASSFRDRRHYEQFF. The full variable domain, its missing parts supplied by reference TRBV7-2 and TRBJ2-1, is GAGVSQSPSNKVTEKGKDVELRCDPISGHTALYWYRQSLGQGLEFLIYFQGNSAPDKSGLPSDRFSAERTGGSVSTLTIQRTQQEDSAVYLCASSFRDRRHYEQFFGPGTRLTVL.

This clone was picked up many times. The chain uses TRBV30 and TRBJ1-1; possibly TRBD1 for D (6 bases). CDR1 and CDR2 (germline): GTSNPN, SVGIG (reference sequence). The CDR3 is 14 residues long. The V end was cut by 0 bases, the J end by 4 bases, with 12 bases between. The CDR3 is CAWSVSRGGTEAFF. The CDR3 nucleotides read TGTGCCTGGAGTGTATCCAGGGGAGGCACTGAAGCTTTCTTT.

The chain recombines TRBV28 with TRBJ2-7, with D perhaps matching TRBD1 (5 bases). V gave up 1 base and J gave up 3 bases, with 13 bases separating them. Germline loops: CDR1 MDHEN, CDR2 SYDVKM. The CDR3 has 15 residues. The CDR3 coding sequence is TGTGCCAGCAGTTTATTTGCGTCAGGGATCTACGAGCAGTACTTC. This sequence encodes CASSLFASGIYEQYF.

This clone was detected only a few times. V is TRBV4-3 and J is TRBJ2-3; D call uncertain. Trimming removed 0 bases at V and 0 bases at J, with 4 bases between. Germline V gene sequence: CDR1 LGHNA, CDR2 YSLEER. The CDR3 runs 14 residues. DNA of the CDR3: TGCGCCAGCAGCCAAGAACTAAGCACAGATACGCAGTATTTT. Its translation: CASSQELSTDTQYF.

This clone is a singleton in its sample. The gene calls are TRBV25-1 and TRBJ2-3, with a weak D call TRBD1 (6 bases). The CDR3 is 15 amino acids. Germline-derived CDR1 and CDR2 are MGHDK and SYGVNS. V shed 4 bases and J shed 3 bases, with 14 bases lying between them. CDR3 in DNA: TGTGCCAGCAGTGGCCCGGCAGGGGTGACAGATACGCAGTATTTT. Protein product: CASSGPAGVTDTQYF.

The sample holds one count of this clone. This chain uses TRBV18 with TRBJ2-5, with 10 bases that match TRBD2. V lost 3 bases and J lost 3; bases outside the gene matches: 4. The CDR3 totals 15 residues. Germline V lookup: CDR1 KGHSH, CDR2 LQKENI. The CDR3 DNA sequence: TGTGCCAGCTCACCGGGACTAGCGCTTAAAGAGACCCAGTACTTC. It is translated as CASSPGLALKETQYF.

This rearrangement joins TRBV5-1 to TRBJ1-1; 9 positions match TRBD1. With V trimmed by 4 bases and J by 5 bases, 9 bases remained unmatched. CDR3 length equals 15 residues. CDR1 is SGHRS, CDR2 YFSETQ, per germline. The CDR3 loop reads CASSLKTGGETEAFF. The CDR3, as DNA: TGCGCCAGCAGCCTGAAGACAGGGGGGGAAACTGAAGCTTTCTTT.

V and J are TRBV28 and TRBJ1-1, with D uncertain. Deletions cut 7 bases from V and 7 bases from J, with 10 bases between. This CDR3 comprises 11 residues. CDR1 and CDR2 from the germline V gene are MDHEN and SYDVKM. CDR3 nucleotide sequence: TGTGCCAGCACAGGAATGCGTGAAGCTTTCTTT. Encoded protein: CASTGMREAFF.

The CDR3 reads CASSGTSAHNEQFF. DNA for the CDR3: TGTGCCAGCAGTGGGACTAGCGCACACAATGAGCAGTTCTTC. The gene calls are TRBV2 and TRBJ2-1, with 9 nucleotides matching TRBD2. The CDR3 totals 14 residues. V lost 4 bases, J lost 5 bases, and 3 bases stayed unmatched. Germline CDR1 SNHLY, CDR2 FYNNEI.

The table lists this clone with a few counts. V is TRBV27 and J is TRBJ2-7, with 7 bases aligning to TRBD1. CDR3 length equals 13 residues. The junction had 6 bases not matched to a gene; V was cut back by 5 bases and J by 5 bases. The germline V gene has CDR1 MNHEY and CDR2 SMNVEV (reference sequence). The DNA for the CDR3 is TGTGCCAGCAGTACGGGACAGACAAACGAGCAGTACTTC. Translated: CASSTGQTNEQYF.

The chain combines TRBV30 with TRBJ2-5; D is possibly TRBD1 (6 bases). The tail of the sequence fits TRBJ2-7 better, so the J call may be wrong. Germline assignment: CDR1 GTSNPN and CDR2 SVGIG (reference sequence). The CDR3 has 16 residues. This CDR3 reads CAWSPAPGTTSYEQYF. The CDR3, as DNA: TGTGCCTGGAGTCCCGCCCCCGGGACAACCTCCTACGAGCAGTACTTC.

This chain joins TRBV15 and TRBJ2-3, with D maybe TRBD1 (5 bases). CDR1 and CDR2 from the germline V gene are LNHNV and YYDKDF (reference sequence). The CDR3 has 15 residues. The V gene lost 3 bases and the J gene lost 2 bases, with 12 bases spanning the gap. The CDR3 sequence is CATSSRARDTDTQYF. In DNA form, the CDR3 reads TGTGCCACCAGCAGCCGGGCCAGGGACACAGATACGCAGTATTTT.

The V and J genes are TRBV6-1 and TRBJ1-5, with 11 bases matching TRBD1. V trimming: 6 bases; J trimming: 6 bases; junction bases outside the gene matches: 4. Per germline, CDR1 MNHNS and CDR2 SASEGT. The CDR3 loop spans 14 amino acids. This CDR3 reads CASRRTGGTQPQHF. Written as DNA, the CDR3 is TGTGCCAGCAGGAGGACAGGGGGCACTCAGCCCCAGCATTTT.

J is TRBJ2-2 and V is TRBV9; possible D gene TRBD2, 5 bases. From germline, CDR1 is SGDLS and CDR2 YYNGEE. Trimming removed 2 bases from V and 2 bases from J, with 13 bases in between. The CDR3 is 16 amino acids. This CDR3 reads CASSVRETKNTGELFF. The CDR3 nucleotides read TGTGCCAGCAGCGTTAGAGAGACTAAAAACACCGGGGAGCTGTTTTTT.